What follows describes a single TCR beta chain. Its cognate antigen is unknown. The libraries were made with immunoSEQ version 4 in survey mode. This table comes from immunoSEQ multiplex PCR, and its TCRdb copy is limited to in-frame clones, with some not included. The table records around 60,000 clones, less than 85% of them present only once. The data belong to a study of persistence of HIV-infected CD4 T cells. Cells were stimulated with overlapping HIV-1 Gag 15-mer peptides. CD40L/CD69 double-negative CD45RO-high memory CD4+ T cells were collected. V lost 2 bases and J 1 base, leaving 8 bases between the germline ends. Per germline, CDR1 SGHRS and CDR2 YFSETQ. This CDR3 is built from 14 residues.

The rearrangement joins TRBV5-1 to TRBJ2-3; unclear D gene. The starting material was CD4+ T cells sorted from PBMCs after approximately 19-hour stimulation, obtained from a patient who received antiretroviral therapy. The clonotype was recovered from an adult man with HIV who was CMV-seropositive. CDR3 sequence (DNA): TGCGCCAGCAGCTTTGAAGGCGGCACAGATACGCAGTATTTT. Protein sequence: CASSFEGGTDTQYF. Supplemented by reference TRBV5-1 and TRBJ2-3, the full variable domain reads KAGVTQTPRYLIKTRGQQVTLSCSPISGHRSVSWYQQTPGQGLQFLFEYFSETQRNKGNFPGRFSGRQFSNSRSEMNVSTLELGDSALYLCASSFEGGTDTQYFGPGTRLTVL.